One and the same sample provided the 18 T cell receptor beta chains below, sequenced in a study of siplizumab effects on memory and regulatory T cells. Profiled with immunoSEQ multiplex PCR; TCRdb holds only in-frame clones, not every one. The sample records approximately 82,000 clones, around 90% being singletons. The source material was Tregs sorted from blood. These receptors came from a human donor in good health.

In this sample, this clone turned up once. The rearrangement joins TRBV18 to TRBJ2-6, with 7 bases fitting TRBD1. The CDR3 loop spans 19 amino acids. V was pared by 1 base and J by 0 bases, with 9 bases of the junction left unmatched. Germline assignment: CDR1 KGHSH and CDR2 LQKENI. CDR3 in DNA: TGTGCCAGCTCACCACAACCGACAGGGACCAACTCTGGGGCCAACGTCCTGACTTTC. It specifies CASSPQPTGTNSGANVLTF.

This chain joins TRBV2 and TRBJ1-1; 7 bases are shared with TRBD1. Looked up from germline, CDR1 is SNHLY and CDR2 is FYNNEI. The CDR3 loop spans 14 amino acids. After removal of 6 bases from V and 4 bases from J, the junction contained 8 bases not matched to a gene. The CDR3 DNA sequence: TGTGCCAGCAGAACCCGACAGGGCGGCACTGAAGCTTTCTTT. This gives the protein CASRTRQGGTEAFF.

The chain carries TRBV7-9 and TRBJ1-1; D ambiguous. Trimming removed 6 bases from V and 3 bases from J, with 20 bases in between. In germline, CDR1 is SEHNR, CDR2 FQNEAQ (reference sequence). This CDR3 is 16 amino acids long. The CDR3 loop reads CASSQPWTAADTEAFF. CDR3 in DNA: TGTGCCAGCAGTCAACCTTGGACTGCGGCGGACACTGAAGCTTTCTTT.

The CDR3 is CASSQDYWGANEKLFF. The DNA for the CDR3 is TGCGCCAGCAGCCAAGATTACTGGGGTGCTAATGAAAAACTGTTTTTT. V and J are TRBV4-1 and TRBJ1-4, with D hard to call. Trimming stripped 0 bases from V and 3 bases from J, with 11 bases between. Germline V lookup: CDR1 MGHRA, CDR2 YSYEKL. The CDR3 is 16 residues long.

The V gene is TRBV25-1, the J gene TRBJ2-3; 8 bases are shared with TRBD1. J lost 3 bases, V lost 4 bases, and 0 bases had no gene match. There are 13 residues in the CDR3. CDR1 MGHDK and CDR2 SYGVNS come from the germline V gene. CDR3 loop: CASSGTGTDTQYF. CDR3 DNA sequence: TGTGCCAGCAGTGGGACAGGGACAGATACGCAGTATTTT. Supplemented by reference TRBV25-1 and TRBJ2-3, the full variable domain reads EADIYQTPRYLVIGTGKKITLECSQTMGHDKMYWYQQDPGMELHLIHYSYGVNSTEKGDLSSESTVSRIRTEHFPLTLESARPSHTSQYLCASSGTGTDTQYFGPGTRLTVL.

The gene calls are TRBV7-3 and TRBJ1-1; D may be TRBD1 (6 bases). Germline lookup yields CDR1 SGHTA and CDR2 FQGTGA. Deletions cut 2 bases from V and 6 bases from J, with 16 bases between. The CDR3 totals 15 residues. The CDR3 spells CASSLFPGAGAEAFF. The CDR3 DNA reads TGTGCCAGCAGCTTATTCCCGGGGGCTGGGGCTGAAGCTTTCTTT.

V and J are TRBV7-9 and TRBJ1-4; the match to TRBD1 covers 10 bases. CDR1 and CDR2 (germline): SEHNR, FQNEAQ (reference sequence). With 5 bases clipped from V and 0 bases from J, the junction kept 9 bases outside the gene matches. The CDR3 is made up of 18 amino acids. CDR3 sequence reads: CASSLRGTGVSTNEKLFF. CDR3 sequence (DNA): TGTGCCAGCAGCCTCCGTGGGACAGGGGTTTCAACTAATGAAAAACTGTTTTTT.

The rearrangement joins TRBV18 to TRBJ1-4; no clear D. The V end was cut by 4 bases, the J end by 7 bases, with 10 bases between. The CDR3 covers 13 residues. Germline lookup yields CDR1 KGHSH and CDR2 LQKENI. This chain's CDR3 is CASSQGWGEKLFF. The DNA for the CDR3 is TGTGCCAGCTCACAGGGTTGGGGTGAAAAACTGTTTTTT. Based on the CDR3 plus reference TRBV18 and TRBJ1-4, the full variable domain is NAGVMQNPRHLVRRRGQEARLRCSPMKGHSHVYWYRQLPEEGLKFMVYLQKENIIDESGMPKERFSAEFPKEGPSILRIQQVVRGDSAAYFCASSQGWGEKLFFGSGTQLSVL.

This chain joins TRBV28 and TRBJ1-1; no firm D call. Germline CDR1 and CDR2: MDHEN and SYDVKM. The V and J ends lost 4 bases and 1 base respectively, with 7 bases between them. CDR3 length: 13 residues. Written as DNA, the CDR3 is TGTGCCAGCAGTTCCTCCCCGAACACTGAAGCTTTCTTT. It encodes CASSSSPNTEAFF.

V gene TRBV19 combines with J gene TRBJ2-2; TRBD1 aligns across 7 bases. The CDR3 loop spans 17 amino acids. From germline, CDR1 is LNHDA and CDR2 SQIVND (reference sequence). V dropped 6 bases and J dropped 3; count of bases not matched to a gene: 13. The chain's CDR3 is CASRQPAWDRHTGELFF. Written as DNA, the CDR3 is TGTGCCAGTAGGCAACCGGCATGGGACAGACACACCGGGGAGCTGTTTTTT.

The chain recombines TRBV27 with TRBJ2-2; the match to TRBD2 covers 8 bases. This CDR3 has 15 residues. In germline, CDR1 is MNHEY, CDR2 SMNVEV (reference sequence). Losses at the gene ends were 7 bases for V and 0 bases for J; bases not matched to a gene: 4. CDR3 nucleotide sequence: TGTGCCAGCAAGAACGGGGGGGCGAACACCGGGGAGCTGTTTTTT. Residues: CASKNGGANTGELFF.

This sequence joins TRBV10-3 and TRBJ2-3, with D perhaps TRBD2 (6 bases). V was shortened by 6 bases and J by 2 bases, with 15 bases between the two germline ends. The germline V gene has CDR1 ENHRY and CDR2 SYGVKD. This CDR3 contains 15 residues. Written as DNA, the CDR3 is TGTGCCATCAGAAAAGGGGCGGGGATCACAGATACGCAGTATTTT. As protein: CAIRKGAGITDTQYF.

V and J are TRBV6-5 and TRBJ2-3; the match to TRBD2 covers 11 bases. CDR1 and CDR2 from the germline V gene are MNHEY and SVGAGI. The CDR3 covers 16 residues. The trim removed 0 bases at V and 5 bases at J, leaving 4 bases unmatched. The CDR3 DNA reads as TGTGCCAGCAGTTACTCGATAGCGGGGGGGAAAGATACGCAGTATTTT. Protein sequence: CASSYSIAGGKDTQYF.

The rearrangement uses TRBV11-1 and TRBJ1-2; 8 positions match TRBD1. Trimming at V came to 5 bases and at J to 5 bases, leaving 7 bases not matched to a gene. The germline gives CDR1 SGHAT, CDR2 FQDESV (reference sequence). The CDR3 loop spans 14 amino acids. CDR3 in amino acids: CASSAGQGFYGYTF. The DNA of the CDR3 is TGTGCCAGCAGCGCCGGACAGGGTTTTTATGGCTACACCTTC.

The J gene is TRBJ1-3, the V gene TRBV7-2; D is undetermined. CDR3 length: 16 amino acids. Trimming took off 2 bases at V and 0 bases at J, with 11 bases between the two ends. The germline V gene has CDR1 SGHTA and CDR2 FQGNSA. CDR3 sequence: CASSLSAPHSGNTIYF. The CDR3 region has the DNA TGTGCCAGCAGCTTAAGCGCGCCTCACTCTGGAAACACCATATATTTT.

This clone was found many times. This chain joins TRBV5-4 and TRBJ2-5; perhaps TRBD2 as D (5 bases). The CDR3 sequence is 15 residues long. V lost 0 bases and J 3 bases, leaving 12 bases between the germline ends. CDR1 SGHNT and CDR2 YYREEE come from the germline V gene (reference sequence). The CDR3 loop reads CASSLERTGKETQYF. For the CDR3, the DNA is TGTGCCAGCAGCTTGGAGCGGACTGGCAAAGAGACCCAGTACTTC.

The genes are TRBV5-6 and TRBJ2-5, with D hard to call. V was pared by 0 bases and J by 2 bases, with 11 bases between. The CDR3 contains 15 residues. Germline CDR1 is SGHDT and CDR2 is YYEEEE. The CDR3 region has the DNA TGTGCCAGCAGCTTGGGGCCTATCCCACAAGAGACCCAGTACTTC. Translating it yields CASSLGPIPQETQYF.

The chain is built from TRBV30 and TRBJ1-1; D is perhaps TRBD1 (5 bases). Germline loops: CDR1 GTSNPN, CDR2 SVGIG (reference sequence). This CDR3 comprises 13 residues. V was trimmed by 5 bases and J by 4 bases, leaving 14 bases between them. CDR3 nucleotides: TGTGCCTGGGCCCAGGGTACTGGCACTGAAGCTTTCTTT. Translated, it gives CAWAQGTGTEAFF.